These 21 T cell receptor beta chains came from one sample sequenced in a study of blood T cell repertoires in COVID-19. TCRdb's table, derived via immunoSEQ multiplex PCR, lists solely in-frame clones and lacks some. This table holds fewer than 200,000 clones, 70% to 90% found once. Source material: peripheral blood. Receptors were obtained from a man between 65 and 80 years old with active or convalescent COVID-19.

The rearrangement joins TRBV10-3 to TRBJ1-6; 8 positions agree with TRBD1. V dropped 6 bases and J dropped 5; count of bases not matched to a gene: 6. The CDR3 is 15 residues long. Germline loops: CDR1 ENHRY, CDR2 SYGVKD. CDR3 protein: CAIRVGQGNNSPLHF. CDR3 DNA: TGTGCCATCAGGGTTGGACAGGGAAATAATTCACCCCTCCACTTT.

The rearrangement joins TRBV2 to TRBJ1-2; D call uncertain. The CDR3 has 12 amino acids. Germline loops: CDR1 SNHLY, CDR2 FYNNEI. V was clipped by 6 bases and J by 8 bases, with 13 bases between them. The chain's CDR3 is CASSPGNLGYTF. CDR3 nucleotide sequence: TGTGCCAGCAGCCCGGGGAATCTGGGCTACACCTTC.

Written as DNA, the CDR3 is TGTGCCAGCAGCCAAGGACTAGCGAGAATCAATGAGCAGTTCTTC. Its translation: CASSQGLARINEQFF. The rearrangement links TRBV3-1 (or the pseudogene TRBV3-2) to TRBJ2-1, with 8 nucleotides matching TRBD2. J lost 6 bases, V lost 1 base, and 5 bases had no gene match. The CDR3 totals 15 residues. The germline V gene encodes CDR1 LGHDT and CDR2 YNNKEL (reference sequence).

The chain joins TRBV19 to TRBJ1-2; D perhaps matches TRBD1 (6 bases). This CDR3 has 11 residues. The germline gives CDR1 LNHDA, CDR2 SQIVND (reference sequence). Trimming cost V 4 bases and J 8 bases, with 8 bases left between them. CDR3 nucleotide sequence: TGTGCCAGTAGTACCCAGGGGGGCTACACCTTC. It translates to CASSTQGGYTF.

The chain joins TRBV28 to TRBJ2-3, with 9 bases lining up with TRBD1. This CDR3 is 15 amino acids long. Germline CDR1 reads MDHEN; CDR2 reads SYDVKM. Unmatched junction bases numbered 8, after V lost 4 bases and J lost 6 bases. The CDR3 loop reads CASSSHGTGYDTQYF. CDR3 in DNA: TGTGCCAGCAGTTCCCACGGGACAGGGTATGATACGCAGTATTTT.

This clone was counted only a few times. The J gene is TRBJ1-6, the V gene TRBV7-9; D gene ambiguous. Trimming shortened V by 4 bases and J by 0 bases, and 10 bases separated the two germline ends. The CDR3 length is 16 residues. Looked up from germline, CDR1 is SEHNR and CDR2 is FQNEAQ (reference sequence). This chain's CDR3 is CASSSPHGSYNSPLHF. CDR3 DNA: TGTGCCAGCAGCTCCCCCCACGGCTCCTATAATTCACCCCTCCACTTT.

The rearrangement joins TRBV7-9 to TRBJ2-3, with 7 bases that match TRBD2. The CDR3 is 13 residues long. From germline, CDR1 is SEHNR and CDR2 FQNEAQ (reference sequence). The V and J ends lost 5 bases and 3 bases, in that order; junction bases with no gene match: 2. The CDR3 region is CASSGRETDTQYF. CDR3 sequence (DNA): TGTGCCAGCAGCGGGCGGGAGACAGATACGCAGTATTTT. The full variable domain, rest sourced from reference TRBV7-9 and TRBJ2-3, is DTGVSQNPRHKITKRGQNVTFRCDPISEHNRLYWYRQTLGQGPEFLTYFQNEAQLEKSRLLSDRFSAERPKGSFSTLEIQRTEQGDSAMYLCASSGRETDTQYFGPGTRLTVL.

This chain connects TRBV29-1 to TRBJ2-3, with 7 bases matching TRBD2. The CDR3 has 14 residues. Germline assignment: CDR1 SQVTM and CDR2 ANQGSEA. J lost 0 bases, V lost 1 base, and 1 base had no gene match. The DNA for the CDR3 is TGCAGCGTTGAAGGTAGCGGGAGCACAGATACGCAGTATTTT. Amino acid sequence: CSVEGSGSTDTQYF.

V usage is TRBV6-2 or TRBV6-3 and J usage is TRBJ1-5; unclear D gene. The germline gives CDR1 MNHEY, CDR2 SVGEGT. Trimming cost V 0 bases and J 6 bases, with 12 bases left between them. This CDR3 spans 15 amino acids. The CDR3 is CASSYSSTGTQPQHF. The CDR3 bases are TGTGCCAGCAGTTACTCGAGTACCGGTACTCAGCCCCAGCATTTT.

This chain uses TRBV29-1 with TRBJ1-1, with TRBD1 matching 7 bases. This CDR3 has 13 residues. Germline assignment: CDR1 SQVTM and CDR2 ANQGSEA. V dropped 4 bases and J dropped 6; count of bases not matched to a gene: 8. The CDR3 coding sequence is TGCAGCGTTGCCCGACAGGGAAAAGCTGAAGCTTTCTTT. This sequence encodes CSVARQGKAEAFF.

The rearrangement links TRBV5-6 to TRBJ1-2, with 9 bases matching TRBD1. Germline CDR1 reads SGHDT; CDR2 reads YYEEEE. Trimming took 3 bases from V and 7 from J; bases not matched to a gene: 7. The CDR3 runs to 14 residues. The DNA for the CDR3 is TGTGCCAGCAGCTATGACAGGGGGTTCGGTGGCTACACCTTC. This codes for CASSYDRGFGGYTF.

In nucleotides, the CDR3 is TGTGCCAGCTCACCACAGGGGCACTACAATGAGCAGTTCTTC. It encodes CASSPQGHYNEQFF. The chain uses TRBV18 and TRBJ2-1, with D maybe TRBD1 (5 bases). The CDR3 sequence is 14 residues long. V shed 1 base and J shed 3 bases, with 7 bases lying between them. Germline CDR1 reads KGHSH; CDR2 reads LQKENI.

This clone was counted once. This rearrangement joins TRBV7-2 to TRBJ1-2; 8 bases match TRBD1. Trimming at V came to 3 bases and at J to 1 base, leaving 10 bases not matched to a gene. This CDR3 is 17 amino acids long. Germline loops: CDR1 SGHTA, CDR2 FQGNSA. The CDR3 DNA is TGTGCCAGCAGCTTTCAATCCGGGACAGGAAATAACTATGGCTACACCTTC. Protein product: CASSFQSGTGNNYGYTF.

This chain connects TRBV11-2 to TRBJ2-2, with 13 nucleotides matching TRBD2. Germline V CDR1 and CDR2: SGHAT, FQNNGV. Losses at the gene ends were 4 bases for V and 0 bases for J; bases not matched to a gene: 2. The CDR3 covers 17 residues. CDR3 sequence: CASSWTSGGANTGELFF. CDR3 in DNA: TGTGCCAGCAGCTGGACTAGCGGGGGAGCGAACACCGGGGAGCTGTTTTTT.

The chain has TRBV6-4 and TRBJ2-1; D is possibly TRBD2 (5 bases). The germline gives CDR1 MRHNA, CDR2 SNTAGT. V was cut by 4 bases and J by 0 bases, with 7 bases left in between. The CDR3 spans 14 residues. The DNA for the CDR3 is TGTGCCAGCAGTGTGGAGGTCTCCTACAATGAGCAGTTCTTC. This gives the protein CASSVEVSYNEQFF.

The genes are TRBV7-9 and TRBJ2-1, with 16 positions matching TRBD2. This CDR3 has 18 residues. Germline lookup yields CDR1 SEHNR and CDR2 FQNEAQ (reference sequence). J lost 7 bases, V lost 4 bases, and 10 bases had no gene match. CDR3 in DNA: TGTGCCAGCAGCTCCGCTGCTGGGACTAGCGGGAGGGGGAATGAGCAGTTCTTC. Translation: CASSSAAGTSGRGNEQFF.

This chain joins TRBV7-3 and TRBJ2-7; TRBD1 might be the D (6 bases). The CDR3 sequence is 16 residues long. V was shortened by 1 base and J by 7 bases, with 20 bases between the two germline ends. Germline-derived CDR1 and CDR2 are SGHTA and FQGTGA. The CDR3 reads CASSLIGGPSRLEQYF. The CDR3 DNA reads as TGTGCCAGCAGCTTAATAGGGGGACCATCTCGATTAGAGCAGTACTTC.

The chain joins TRBV5-1 to TRBJ1-4; 7 nucleotides agree with TRBD1. Trimming cost V 4 bases and J 6 bases; bases outside gene matches: 6. In germline, CDR1 is SGHRS, CDR2 YFSETQ. This CDR3 is 14 amino acids long. DNA of the CDR3: TGCGCCAGCAGCCGACAGGGAAGCGATGAAAAACTGTTTTTT. Translating it yields CASSRQGSDEKLFF.

This chain links TRBV2 with TRBJ1-2, with 7 positions matching TRBD1. With 6 bases clipped from V and 6 bases from J, the junction kept 7 bases outside the gene matches. The CDR3 runs to 13 residues. From germline, CDR1 is SNHLY and CDR2 FYNNEI. The CDR3 nucleotides are TGTGCCAGCAGAGACAGGGTCCGGGATGGCTACACCTTC. Its translation: CASRDRVRDGYTF.

This clone was detected a few times. This chain uses TRBV7-9 with TRBJ2-2; 7 nucleotides match TRBD1. The CDR3 extends over 15 amino acids. After removal of 5 bases from V and 1 base from J, the junction contained 4 bases not matched to a gene. CDR1 is SEHNR, CDR2 FQNEAQ, per germline (reference sequence). The CDR3 is CASSRRQGNTGELFF. CDR3 in DNA: TGTGCCAGCAGCCGACGACAGGGGAACACCGGGGAGCTGTTTTTT.

The chain couples TRBV10-3 to TRBJ1-2; D gene unclear. Germline assignment: CDR1 ENHRY and CDR2 SYGVKD. V lost 4 bases to trimming and J lost 1 base, with 19 bases between them. The CDR3 is 17 amino acids. CDR3 sequence reads: CAISVILGEFSNYGYTF. The CDR3 DNA reads TGTGCCATCAGTGTAATTCTGGGAGAATTTAGTAACTATGGCTACACCTTC.